Listed here are 21 T cell receptor beta chains from one sample, sequenced in a study of OX40 agonist ivuxolimab in advanced cancers. The method was immunoSEQ multiplex PCR; TCRdb's version includes in-frame clones alone and lacks a portion of them. The table includes tens of thousands of clones, about nine tenths detected once. Material: CD4+ or CD8+ T cells sorted from blood, obtained in a trial of the OX40 agonist ivuxolimab. All receptors come from an adult with an advanced solid tumor such as melanoma, head and neck, liver or kidney cancer.

The J gene is TRBJ1-3, the V gene TRBV5-4; D gene ambiguous. This CDR3 region has 15 residues. Trimming shortened V by 0 bases and J by 4 bases, and 11 bases separated the two germline ends. Per the germline V gene, CDR1 is SGHNT and CDR2 is YYREEE (reference sequence). CDR3 loop: CASSLDPATGNTIYF. The CDR3 DNA reads TGTGCCAGCAGCTTGGATCCGGCTACGGGAAACACCATATATTTT. Looking up the rest from reference TRBV5-4 and TRBJ1-3 gives the full variable domain: ETGVTQSPTHLIKTRGQQVTLRCSSQSGHNTVSWYQQALGQGPQFIFQYYREEENGRGNFPPRFSGLQFPNYSSELNVNALELDDSALYLCASSLDPATGNTIYFGEGSWLTVV.

The genes are TRBV29-1 and TRBJ1-5, with D unclear. V gave up 4 bases and J gave up 5 bases, with 12 bases separating them. The CDR3 loop spans 13 amino acids. Germline V gene sequence: CDR1 SQVTM, CDR2 ANQGSEA. CDR3 protein: CSVGTGRDQPQHF. CDR3 sequence (DNA): TGCAGCGTTGGTACGGGAAGGGATCAGCCCCAGCATTTT.

In DNA form, the CDR3 reads TGTGCCATCAGTGACCCCACTTCGGCAGAAGAGACCCAGTACTTC. This encodes CAISDPTSAEETQYF. The chain is built from TRBV10-3 and TRBJ2-5; unclear D gene. The CDR3 totals 15 residues. V was cut by 3 bases and J by 3 bases, with 14 bases left in between. Germline V gene sequence: CDR1 ENHRY, CDR2 SYGVKD.

This rearrangement joins TRBV19 to TRBJ1-1, with D possibly TRBD1 on 6 matching bases. Germline V gene lookup returns CDR1 LNHDA and CDR2 SQIVND (reference sequence). This CDR3 spans 16 amino acids. Trimming left V 3 bases short and J 1 base short, with 15 bases between. CDR3 in amino acids: CASSIFGGHPNTEAFF. Here the CDR3 DNA reads TGTGCCAGTAGTATTTTTGGGGGGCACCCGAACACTGAAGCTTTCTTT.

J is TRBJ1-2 and V is TRBV4-2; D remains unclear. Per germline, CDR1 LGHNA and CDR2 YNFKEQ. The ends were cut back, 1 base at V and 5 bases at J, with 14 bases in the middle. The CDR3 sequence is 15 residues long. CDR3 nucleotides: TGTGCCAGCAGCCAAGCTCACCTAGCAGCGTATGGCTACACCTTC. This gives the protein CASSQAHLAAYGYTF.

The chain couples TRBV5-1 to TRBJ1-1; D ambiguous. CDR1 is SGHRS and CDR2 is YFSETQ in the germline V gene. The CDR3 covers 14 residues. Trimming stripped 1 base from V and 1 base from J, with 8 bases between. CDR3 nucleotides: TGCGCCAGCAGCTTGAGCGGAACGAACACTGAAGCTTTCTTT. Its protein product is CASSLSGTNTEAFF.

This clone was seen once. V gene TRBV30 combines with J gene TRBJ1-2, with D uncertain. Germline-derived CDR1 and CDR2 are GTSNPN and SVGIG (reference sequence). Trimming left V 2 bases short and J 8 bases short, with 12 bases between. CDR3 length: 12 residues. The CDR3 DNA reads TGTGCCTGGAGTCTATCGACGGGAGGCTACACCTTC. As protein: CAWSLSTGGYTF.

The CDR3 nucleotides read TGTGCCAGCAGCTTTGGAGTAGAGGGCACTGAAGCTTTCTTT. This encodes CASSFGVEGTEAFF. The chain has TRBV11-1 and TRBJ1-1; D gene ambiguous. The CDR3 contains 14 residues. V was shortened by 3 bases and J by 4 bases, with 12 bases between the two germline ends. The germline V gene has CDR1 SGHAT and CDR2 FQDESV (reference sequence).

CDR3 loop: CASSSTGTGTEAFF. CDR3 DNA: TGTGCCAGCAGTTCCACCGGGACAGGGACTGAAGCTTTCTTT. This chain links TRBV27 with TRBJ1-1, with 9 bases aligning to TRBD1. CDR3 length: 14 amino acids. In germline, CDR1 is MNHEY, CDR2 SMNVEV (reference sequence). Unmatched junction bases numbered 5, after V lost 4 bases and J lost 5 bases.

This clone was recorded a few times. The V gene is TRBV10-3, the J gene TRBJ1-1; the D is unclear. Germline V lookup: CDR1 ENHRY, CDR2 SYGVKD. Trimming removed 2 bases from V and 2 bases from J, with 6 bases in between. The CDR3 consists of 13 residues. The CDR3 DNA reads TGTGCCATCAGTGAGCAAAAAAACACTGAAGCTTTCTTT. Protein sequence: CAISEQKNTEAFF.

The table lists this clone with a few counts. CDR3 protein: CASSAEDTGYGNTIYF. CDR3 coding DNA: TGTGCCAGCAGCGCGGAGGATACAGGGTATGGAAACACCATATATTTT. The chain uses TRBV9 and TRBJ1-3; D might be TRBD1 (6 bases). CDR1 and CDR2 (germline): SGDLS, YYNGEE. The CDR3 covers 16 residues. Trimming pared 3 bases from V and 3 bases from J, leaving 16 bases between.

A single count supports this clone. This chain joins TRBV6-1 and TRBJ2-1; 10 nucleotides align to TRBD1. Losses at the gene ends were 7 bases for V and 4 bases for J; bases not matched to a gene: 7. CDR1 MNHNS and CDR2 SASEGT come from the germline V gene. This CDR3 is built from 15 residues. CDR3 nucleotide sequence: TGTGCCAGCATGGGGACAGGGGAAAGGTACAATGAGCAGTTCTTC. Translation: CASMGTGERYNEQFF.

The gene calls are TRBV2 and TRBJ2-1; D is possibly TRBD1 or TRBD2 (5 bases each). The CDR3 covers 15 residues. V was shortened by 9 bases and J by 9 bases, with 24 bases between the two germline ends. Germline CDR1 SNHLY, CDR2 FYNNEI. The CDR3 spells CASSQRGDFGVEQFF. In nucleotides, the CDR3 is TGTGCCAGTTCGCAGAGGGGAGATTTCGGCGTTGAGCAGTTCTTC.

CDR3 in DNA: TGTGCCAGCAGTCTCGGAGGGATAAACACTGAAGCTTTCTTT. This gives the protein CASSLGGINTEAFF. The rearrangement links TRBV27 to TRBJ1-1; D call uncertain. The CDR3 covers 14 residues. CDR1 and CDR2 from the germline V gene are MNHEY and SMNVEV (reference sequence). V shed 5 bases and J shed 2 bases, with 12 bases lying between them.

The chain carries TRBV7-2 and TRBJ2-1, with 7 bases fitting TRBD1. Trimming removed 3 bases from V and 4 bases from J; junction bases left unmatched: 9. The germline V gene encodes CDR1 SGHTA and CDR2 FQGNSA. The length of the CDR3 is 16 residues. DNA of the CDR3: TGTGCCAGCAGCTTGAGGGGGCGGATTACATACAATGAGCAGTTCTTC. Translated, it gives CASSLRGRITYNEQFF.

The CDR3 spells CASSFRQGNYGYTF. The DNA of the CDR3 is TGTGCCAGCAGTTTCCGACAGGGAAACTATGGCTACACCTTC. V and J are TRBV27 and TRBJ1-2; 7 bases fit TRBD1. The V segment lost 3 bases and the J segment 2 bases; nucleotides outside the gene matches: 3. Germline values: CDR1 MNHEY, CDR2 SMNVEV (reference sequence). This CDR3 contains 14 residues.

V and J are TRBV5-6 and TRBJ2-7, with D unclear. V lost 4 bases, J lost 5 bases, and 13 bases lay in between. This CDR3 spans 13 amino acids. The germline CDR1 and CDR2 sequences are SGHDT and YYEEEE. CDR3 bases: TGTGCCAGCAGCCCCCCAGGTGTCCACGAGCAGTACTTC. Translation: CASSPPGVHEQYF.

The rearrangement uses TRBV19 and TRBJ2-1, with D possibly matching TRBD2 (7 bases). The CDR3 consists of 13 residues. Germline V gene lookup returns CDR1 LNHDA and CDR2 SQIVND (reference sequence). V was clipped by 7 bases and J by 4 bases, with 11 bases between them. The CDR3: CASTGGPYNEQFF. For the CDR3, the DNA is TGTGCCAGTACCGGGGGGCCTTACAATGAGCAGTTCTTC.

V and J are TRBV9 and TRBJ2-3; no definite D call. From germline, CDR1 is SGDLS and CDR2 YYNGEE. The length of the CDR3 is 14 residues. V lost 3 bases and J 0 bases, leaving 8 bases between the germline ends. CDR3 sequence (DNA): TGTGCCAGCAGCGACCGACTTAGCACAGATACGCAGTATTTT. Its translation: CASSDRLSTDTQYF.

This clone was detected a few times. The gene calls are TRBV6-5 and TRBJ1-5, with unresolved D. Trimming shortened V by 6 bases and J by 7 bases, and 13 bases separated the two germline ends. CDR1 is MNHEY, CDR2 SVGAGI, per germline. This CDR3 contains 13 residues. The CDR3 spells CASSLRDRQPQHF. Written as DNA, the CDR3 is TGTGCCAGCAGCCTGAGGGATCGCCAGCCCCAGCATTTT.

This chain joins TRBV5-1 and TRBJ2-1, with a tentative D call TRBD2 (5 bases). Looked up from germline, CDR1 is SGHRS and CDR2 is YFSETQ. Trimming shortened V by 4 bases and J by 10 bases, and 9 bases separated the two germline ends. The CDR3 has 11 residues. CDR3 coding DNA: TGCGCCAGCAGCGGGGAGATCGAGCAGTTCTTC. Translation gives CASSGEIEQFF.